This TCR beta chain came from a study of graft-versus-host responses after intestinal transplantation. This table comes from immunoSEQ multiplex PCR, and its TCRdb copy is limited to in-frame clones, with some not included. This table has over 55,000 clones, over 70% appearing once. A word on this clone: What it recognizes is unknown.

Looked up from germline, CDR1 is LNHNV and CDR2 is YYDKDF (reference sequence). V shed 1 base and J 3 bases; nucleotides not matched to a gene: 7. The CDR3 runs 17 residues. Findings and caveats of the study: Recipient marrow showed GvH clones, some seen first in ileum or blood. Peak levels of circulating GvH clones tracked with early post-transplant HvG declines.

The sequences come from unstimulated CD4+ T cells sorted from spleen or lymph node cells, collected before transplant. The chain couples TRBV15 to TRBJ1-3; the match to TRBD1 covers 9 bases. The clonotype originates from a human donor who was the organ donor for an intestinal transplant. The CDR3 region is CATSRGPGQGLGNTIYF. The CDR3 DNA sequence: TGTGCCACCAGCAGAGGACCGGGACAGGGACTTGGAAACACCATATATTTT.